These 4 T cell receptor beta chains originate from one sample sequenced in a study of blood T cells in healthy people across ages. A sample-barcoded 5' primer and a J-beta primer mix were used in a second PCR of roughly 7 to 12 cycles. Each CDR3 protein gets one entry after TCRdb re-called the 5' RACE reads with MiXCR. This sample has around 790,000 distinct CDR3 sequences, with under 45% found just once. Sequenced sample: blood. These receptors all come from a man aged 60-69 years in good health.

This clonotype appeared many times. The CDR3 loop is CASSLVSGQTNEKLFF. CDR3 DNA sequence: TGTGCCAGCAGCTTAGTGTCGGGGCAGACTAATGAAAAACTGTTTTTT. This chain connects TRBV7-8 to TRBJ1-4, with D tentatively TRBD1 (5 bases). Germline V gene sequence: CDR1 SGHVS, CDR2 FQNEAQ. This CDR3 region has 16 residues. Trimming removed 1 base at V and 2 bases at J, with 11 bases between. Based on the CDR3 plus reference TRBV7-8 and TRBJ1-4, the full variable domain is GAGVSQSPRYKVAKRGQDVALRCDPISGHVSLFWYQQALGQGPEFLTYFQNEAQLDKSGLPSDRFFAERPEGSVSTLKIQRTQQEDSAVYLCASSLVSGQTNEKLFFGSGTQLSVL.

This clonotype was counted a few times. The chain couples TRBV4-3 to TRBJ2-1; D gene unclear. Germline CDR1 LGHNA, CDR2 YSLEER. Trimming stripped 0 bases from V and 15 bases from J, with 21 bases between. There are 15 residues in the CDR3. The CDR3 here is CASSQDRSVPNVWFF. Written as DNA, the CDR3 is TGCGCCAGCAGCCAAGATCGCAGTGTTCCGAATGTTTGGTTCTTC.

The CDR3 loop is CASSLNIQQPQHF. In nucleotides, the CDR3 is TGTGCCAGCAGCTTGAACATACAGCAGCCCCAGCATTTT. The chain recombines TRBV7-2 with TRBJ1-5, with D unclear. This CDR3 spans 13 amino acids. Germline CDR1 and CDR2: SGHTA and FQGNSA. The V gene lost 3 bases and the J gene lost 7 bases, with 10 bases spanning the gap.

This rearrangement joins TRBV6-6 to TRBJ2-4, with 9 bases aligning to TRBD1. The CDR3 totals 16 residues. CDR1 is MNHNY, CDR2 SVGAGI, per germline (reference sequence). V lost 4 bases, J lost 5 bases, and 9 bases stayed unmatched. The DNA of the CDR3 is TGTGCCAGCAGTTCCGTACAGGGGGCTGGTGAAAACATTCAGTACTTC. It codes for CASSSVQGAGENIQYF.